This paragraph covers one TCR beta chain sequence. CDR1 and CDR2 (germline): MDHEN, SYDVKM. V lost 2 bases, J lost 4 bases, and 15 bases stayed unmatched. The CDR3 covers 18 residues. This entry is derived from a study of blood T cell repertoires in COVID-19. Per the study methods: Amplification of reference gene primers provided the estimated nucleated cell counts. This table comes from immunoSEQ multiplex PCR, and its TCRdb copy is limited to in-frame clones, with some not included. V, J and clone size reflect that table, while D and trimming were determined from the DNA. The data show about 200,000 clones, 65% to 85% seen once.

V usage is TRBV28 and J usage is TRBJ1-2, with TRBD1 matching over 8 bases. The sequence was obtained from an elderly woman with acute or convalescent COVID-19. Sequencing was performed on peripheral blood. Here the CDR3 DNA reads TGTGCCAGCAGTTTAGGACAGGGAGGTTCCTTAATCGGCTATGGCTACACCTTC. Encoded protein: CASSLGQGGSLIGYGYTF.